Listed here are 29 T cell receptor beta chains from one sample, sequenced in a study of long-term antiretroviral therapy in people with HIV. Researchers ran immunoSEQ v3.0 at survey level. The protocol was immunoSEQ multiplex PCR, while the TCRdb copy is restricted to in-frame clones and leaves out a portion. The table shows under 20,000 clones, with more than 75% occurring only once. The source was unsorted PBMCs, collected 0.1 years before starting antiretroviral therapy. The receptors were sampled from a man aged 18 to 30 with HIV.

The gene calls are TRBV7-3 and TRBJ2-1, with TRBD2 as a possible D gene (6 bases). Trimming stripped 4 bases from V and 6 bases from J, with 19 bases between. This CDR3 is 16 amino acids long. Germline values: CDR1 SGHTA, CDR2 FQGTGA. CDR3: CASSSPLGGGGNEQFF. DNA for the CDR3: TGTGCCAGCAGCTCTCCCTTGGGGGGAGGTGGCAATGAGCAGTTCTTC.

The chain carries TRBV5-5 and TRBJ2-1; D gene ambiguous. Germline V CDR1 and CDR2: SGHKS, YYEKEE (reference sequence). V lost 4 bases and J lost 1, with 9 bases in between. The CDR3 sequence is 14 residues long. The CDR3 DNA is TGTGCCAGCAGCCTTTTGGCGTCCTACAATGAGCAGTTCTTC. Amino acid sequence: CASSLLASYNEQFF. The full variable domain, with the rest looked up from reference TRBV5-5 and TRBJ2-1, is DAGVTQSPTHLIKTRGQQVTLRCSPISGHKSVSWYQQVLGQGPQFIFQYYEKEERGRGNFPDRFSARQFPNYSSELNVNALLLGDSALYLCASSLLASYNEQFFGPGTRLTVL.

V and J are TRBV4-3 and TRBJ2-1; 7 nucleotides align to TRBD1. The germline V gene has CDR1 LGHNA and CDR2 YSLEER. V dropped 4 bases and J dropped 0; count of bases not matched to a gene: 6. The CDR3 sequence is 16 residues long. The CDR3 bases are TGCGCCAGCAGCCTGGCGACAGGGAGCTCCTACAATGAGCAGTTCTTC. This sequence encodes CASSLATGSSYNEQFF.

The chain joins TRBV27 to TRBJ2-1; 9 nucleotides match TRBD1. Germline values: CDR1 MNHEY, CDR2 SMNVEV (reference sequence). V lost 6 bases, J lost 9 bases, and 6 bases stayed unmatched. The CDR3 covers 13 residues. The CDR3 region has the DNA TGTGCCAGCAGCGGGACAGGGCCAGTTGAGCAGTTCTTC. Protein: CASSGTGPVEQFF.

The chain uses TRBV27 and TRBJ1-1; 7 nucleotides agree with TRBD1. CDR3 length: 23 residues. J was trimmed by 1 base and V by 4 bases; bases with no gene match: 30. Germline lookup yields CDR1 MNHEY and CDR2 SMNVEV (reference sequence). CDR3 nucleotides: TGTGCCAGCAGTTCTATTTGGGGGGGGACAGCTTCAGTGAGGGTCTGGAGGAACACTGAAGCTTTCTTT. It specifies CASSSIWGGTASVRVWRNTEAFF.

A single count supports this clone. The chain has TRBV4-3 and TRBJ2-1; 7 bases map to TRBD2. Germline CDR1 is LGHNA and CDR2 is YSLEER. V lost 1 base and J lost 5; bases outside the gene matches: 14. This CDR3 spans 18 amino acids. CDR3 sequence reads: CASSQGLGSRTRNNEQFF. CDR3 DNA sequence: TGCGCCAGCAGCCAAGGCCTAGGGAGTCGGACTAGAAACAATGAGCAGTTCTTC.

This clone was observed a single time. V is TRBV7-9 and J is TRBJ2-3, with D unclear. The CDR3 has 14 residues. CDR1 and CDR2 from the germline V gene are SEHNR and FQNEAQ (reference sequence). Trimming removed 1 base at V and 8 bases at J, with 13 bases between. The CDR3 DNA sequence: TGTGCCAGCAGCTTAGAACTGCCCTCAGGTACGCAGTATTTT. It is translated as CASSLELPSGTQYF.

About this clone: Sequence at one end of the junction differs from germline and may be a read error. The chain combines TRBV28 with TRBJ1-2; 8 bases line up with TRBD1. This CDR3 is 16 amino acids long. Germline V gene data show CDR1 as MDHEN and CDR2 as SYDVKM. The CDR3 nucleotides read TGTGCCAGCAGCAGCCCTCAGACAGGGGATAACGATGGCTACACCTTC. Protein sequence: CASSSPQTGDNDGYTF.

V and J are TRBV2 and TRBJ1-4, with 10 bases fitting TRBD1. Germline CDR1 SNHLY, CDR2 FYNNEI. Unmatched junction bases numbered 9, after V lost 9 bases and J lost 8 bases. The CDR3 consists of 14 residues. DNA of the CDR3: TGTGCCAGTATCTTCGGGACAGGGGACGAAAAACTGTTTTTT. It codes for CASIFGTGDEKLFF.

The rearrangement joins TRBV10-3 to TRBJ1-2; D possibly corresponds to TRBD1 (6 bases). Trimming removed 3 bases from V and 7 bases from J, with 12 bases in between. The CDR3 has 13 residues. Germline loops: CDR1 ENHRY, CDR2 SYGVKD. The CDR3 loop reads CAISDGGRGGYTF. As DNA, the CDR3 is TGTGCCATCAGTGATGGGGGGCGGGGTGGCTACACCTTC.

This clone was seen a handful of times. V gene TRBV10-1 combines with J gene TRBJ2-7, with 10 bases matching TRBD2. The CDR3 runs 14 residues. Germline CDR1 reads WNHNN; CDR2 reads SYGVQD (reference sequence). V was pared by 9 bases and J by 3 bases, with 8 bases of the junction left unmatched. CDR3 bases: TGCGCCAGGACCCTAGCGGGAGAGGTCTACGAGCAGTACTTC. Translating it yields CARTLAGEVYEQYF.

The rearrangement uses TRBV18 and TRBJ2-1; no definite D call. Trimming took 1 base from V and 8 from J, leaving 9 bases between them. The CDR3 loop spans 13 amino acids. The V gene's germline CDR1 is KGHSH and CDR2 LQKENI. The CDR3: CASSPRPRYEQFF. CDR3 DNA: TGTGCCAGCTCACCACGCCCCAGGTATGAGCAGTTCTTC.

The chain employs TRBV7-9 and TRBJ2-1; D unclear. Germline loops: CDR1 SEHNR, CDR2 FQNEAQ (reference sequence). The CDR3 runs 16 residues. The V and J ends lost 5 bases and 1 base respectively, with 15 bases between them. The CDR3 sequence is CASSPSHHKSYNEQFF. DNA of the CDR3: TGTGCCAGCAGCCCCAGCCACCACAAGTCCTACAATGAGCAGTTCTTC.

This chain connects TRBV7-2 to TRBJ2-7; D gene uncertain. V dropped 1 base and J dropped 2 bases, with 9 bases sitting between them. This CDR3 is 14 amino acids long. Germline V gene data show CDR1 as SGHTA and CDR2 as FQGNSA. CDR3 nucleotide sequence: TGTGCCAGCAGCTTAGGGGCGACGACCTACGAGCAGTACTTC. The encoded protein is CASSLGATTYEQYF.

The chain employs TRBV6-1 and TRBJ2-7; a weak D match, TRBD2 (5 bases). The germline gives CDR1 MNHNS, CDR2 SASEGT. The length of the CDR3 is 15 residues. V lost 7 bases, J lost 1 base, and 17 bases lay in between. The CDR3 DNA reads as TGTGCCAGCACGTCAGGACTCCCGGAGTCCTACGAGCAGTACTTC. Translating gives CASTSGLPESYEQYF.

The gene calls are TRBV9 and TRBJ1-1; the match to TRBD1 covers 9 bases. This CDR3 comprises 18 residues. V lost 0 bases to trimming and J lost 4 bases; unmatched junction nucleotides: 13. Germline CDR1 is SGDLS and CDR2 is YYNGEE. CDR3 loop: CASSVDRGPGPGGTEAFF. CDR3 nucleotides: TGTGCCAGCAGCGTAGACAGGGGGCCTGGTCCGGGGGGCACTGAAGCTTTCTTT. Looking up the rest from reference TRBV9 and TRBJ1-1 gives the full variable domain: DSGVTQTPKHLITATGQRVTLRCSPRSGDLSVYWYQQSLDQGLQFLIQYYNGEERAKGNILERFSAQQFPDLHSELNLSSLELGDSALYFCASSVDRGPGPGGTEAFFGQGTRLTVV.

The rearrangement uses TRBV7-9 and TRBJ2-5; the D is unclear. The CDR3 is 14 amino acids. Germline V gene data show CDR1 as SEHNR and CDR2 as FQNEAQ (reference sequence). The V end was cut by 1 base, the J end by 5 bases, with 11 bases between. CDR3 region: CASSLERVSETQYF. The CDR3 nucleotides are TGTGCCAGCAGCTTAGAAAGGGTTTCGGAGACCCAGTACTTC.

The rearrangement joins TRBV9 to TRBJ1-2; D is possibly TRBD1 (5 bases). CDR3 length equals 15 residues. Germline V lookup: CDR1 SGDLS, CDR2 YYNGEE. V was clipped by 4 bases and J by 4 bases, with 17 bases between them. CDR3 amino acids: CASSPVGGFSYGYTF. The CDR3 DNA follows: TGTGCCAGCAGCCCCGTGGGGGGGTTCAGCTATGGCTACACCTTC.

The V gene is TRBV19, the J gene TRBJ2-2; D not certain. Trimming cost V 3 bases and J 5 bases, with 10 bases left between them. The germline gives CDR1 LNHDA, CDR2 SQIVND (reference sequence). This CDR3 is built from 14 residues. CDR3 nucleotide sequence: TGTGCCAGTAGTATGGGGTTGGGGACCGGGGAGCTGTTTTTT. This codes for CASSMGLGTGELFF. Looking up the rest from reference TRBV19 and TRBJ2-2 gives the full variable domain: DGGITQSPKYLFRKEGQNVTLSCEQNLNHDAMYWYRQDPGQGLRLIYYSQIVNDFQKGDIAEGYSVSREKKESFPLTVTSAQKNPTAFYLCASSMGLGTGELFFGEGSRLTVL.

This clone has more than one count but fewer than ten. This chain links TRBV9 with TRBJ2-5, with D perhaps matching TRBD2 (8 bases). This CDR3 is 16 amino acids long. With 4 bases removed from V and 1 base from J, the gap between germline ends came to 17 bases. Germline CDR1 and CDR2: SGDLS and YYNGEE. The CDR3 sequence is CASSTGERGSQETQYF. CDR3 DNA: TGTGCCAGCAGCACAGGGGAGCGGGGGAGCCAAGAGACCCAGTACTTC.

This clone was seen once. V and J are TRBV29-1 and TRBJ2-2; 8 bases match TRBD2. CDR1 and CDR2 (germline): SQVTM, ANQGSEA. V trimming: 4 bases; J trimming: 2 bases; junction bases outside the gene matches: 9. There are 16 residues in the CDR3. In DNA form, the CDR3 reads TGCAGCGTTGGTCCGGGAGGGCTAGTCAACACCGGGGAGCTGTTTTTT. Its protein is CSVGPGGLVNTGELFF.

This chain connects TRBV6-5 to TRBJ2-2, with 9 bases matching TRBD2. V shed 2 bases and J 4 bases; nucleotides not matched to a gene: 5. Germline CDR1 reads MNHEY; CDR2 reads SVGAGI. The CDR3 has 16 residues. CDR3 nucleotide sequence: TGTGCCAGCAGTTACGGAGCGGGAGGAGGCACCGGGGAGCTGTTTTTT. Translating it yields CASSYGAGGGTGELFF.

V gene TRBV27 combines with J gene TRBJ1-2; D gene ambiguous. The CDR3 has 13 residues. Between the trimmed V and J ends, which lost 4 bases and 8 bases, there was a span of 14 bases. Per the germline V gene, CDR1 is MNHEY and CDR2 is SMNVEV (reference sequence). CDR3 loop: CASSSPSLGGYTF. In DNA form, the CDR3 reads TGTGCCAGCAGTTCCCCCAGTCTGGGAGGCTACACCTTC.

CDR3 bases: TGTGCCAGCTCACCATCGATTTCCGTGGACGAGCAGTACTTC. This translates into CASSPSISVDEQYF. V and J are TRBV18 and TRBJ2-5, with D unresolved. Gene TRBJ2-7 matches the end of the DNA better, so the J call may be wrong. Germline-derived CDR1 and CDR2 are KGHSH and LQKENI. The CDR3 has 14 residues.

The V call is TRBV6-1, the J call TRBJ1-1, with TRBD1 matching 7 bases. CDR1 and CDR2 from the germline V gene are MNHNS and SASEGT. The CDR3 covers 14 residues. V dropped 6 bases and J dropped 0; count of bases not matched to a gene: 4. The DNA for the CDR3 is TGTGCCAGCAGAACAGGGGCCCTGAACACTGAAGCTTTCTTT. Its translation: CASRTGALNTEAFF.

The chain uses TRBV28 and TRBJ2-7, with TRBD1 matching over 9 bases. Germline CDR1 and CDR2: MDHEN and SYDVKM. Germline trimming cut 5 bases from V and 6 bases from J; bases unmatched to any gene: 8. There are 14 residues in the CDR3. CDR3: CASSPADRGGEQYF. The CDR3 bases are TGTGCCAGCAGTCCCGCGGACAGGGGAGGCGAGCAGTACTTC.

The chain carries TRBV4-3 and TRBJ1-5; 10 bases map to TRBD1. CDR1 and CDR2 from the germline V gene are LGHNA and YSLEER. This CDR3 has 17 amino acids. Trimming cost V 0 bases and J 1 base; bases outside gene matches: 3. The CDR3 coding sequence is TGCGCCAGCAGCCAAGATAGGACAGGGGGGAGCAATCAGCCCCAGCATTTT. Its translation: CASSQDRTGGSNQPQHF.

The chain employs TRBV6-5 and TRBJ2-1, with D possibly matching TRBD1 (5 bases). This CDR3 contains 13 residues. V lost 4 bases and J lost 4, with 8 bases in between. The germline V gene has CDR1 MNHEY and CDR2 SVGAGI. This CDR3 is CASSLDTYNEQFF. CDR3 sequence (DNA): TGTGCCAGCAGTTTGGACACATACAATGAGCAGTTCTTC.

A few counts support this clone. The chain recombines TRBV28 with TRBJ2-7; D may correspond to TRBD1 or TRBD2 (5 bases each). V shed 5 bases and J shed 5 bases, with 13 bases lying between them. The germline gives CDR1 MDHEN, CDR2 SYDVKM. The CDR3 has 13 amino acids. Written as DNA, the CDR3 is TGTGCCAGCAGTCAACGGGGCTACGACGAGCAGTACTTC. Amino acid sequence: CASSQRGYDEQYF.